What follows are 14 T cell receptor beta chains derived from one specimen sequenced in a study of identical twins. TCRdb processed the 5' RACE reads anew with MiXCR; each CDR3 protein has one entry. Counted here are about 240,000 distinct CDR3 sequences, 10% occurring once; the ten biggest clones make up over 8%. The material sequenced was memory T cells sorted from blood. These receptors were taken from a man aged 50 or older in good health.

This clonotype was detected ten times or more. The chain carries TRBV3-1 and TRBJ1-5; D perhaps matches TRBD1 (5 bases). The CDR3 is 15 amino acids. Trimming pared 4 bases from V and 4 bases from J, leaving 14 bases between. Per the germline V gene, CDR1 is LGHDT and CDR2 is YNNKEL (reference sequence). The CDR3 sequence is CASSPRWGGNQPQHF. The CDR3 nucleotides read TGTGCCAGCAGCCCCCGGTGGGGGGGAAATCAGCCCCAGCATTTT.

This clonotype was detected ten times or more. This chain uses TRBV5-1 with TRBJ2-1; TRBD2 matches at 15 bases. Germline V CDR1 and CDR2: SGHRS, YFSETQ. With 6 bases clipped from V and 9 bases from J, the junction kept 7 bases outside the gene matches. The CDR3 is made up of 15 amino acids. The CDR3: CASTRTSGGDGEQFF. In nucleotides, the CDR3 is TGCGCCAGCACTCGGACTAGCGGGGGGGATGGTGAGCAGTTCTTC.

This clonotype was seen ten or more times. This chain connects TRBV28 to TRBJ2-5; D is perhaps TRBD1 (5 bases). Germline V CDR1 and CDR2: MDHEN, SYDVKM. The V gene lost 2 bases and the J gene lost 5 bases, with 12 bases spanning the gap. This CDR3 has 14 residues. CDR3: CASSLGGAGETQYF. CDR3 coding DNA: TGTGCCAGCAGTTTAGGTGGGGCTGGCGAGACCCAGTACTTC.

This clonotype was recorded a few times. J is TRBJ2-5 and V is TRBV7-8; D could derive from TRBD1 or TRBD2 (6 bases each). Germline V gene sequence: CDR1 SGHVS, CDR2 FQNEAQ. Trimming cost V 5 bases and J 4 bases, with 17 bases left between them. This CDR3 is 15 amino acids long. In DNA, the CDR3 is TGTGCCAGCAGCATCCTCCGGGGGCCCTTAGAGACCCAGTACTTC. Residues: CASSILRGPLETQYF.

The chain couples TRBV24-1 to TRBJ1-2; D unclear. Germline-derived CDR1 and CDR2 are KGHDR and SFDVKD. Trimming cost V 7 bases and J 4 bases, with 18 bases left between them. This CDR3 region has 15 residues. CDR3 bases: TGTGCCACCAGCCGAGGAGGTGAGGCGGTCTATGGCTACACCTTC. Protein product: CATSRGGEAVYGYTF.

This clonotype was observed many times. The chain recombines TRBV5-1 with TRBJ1-4; no reliable D call. The V and J ends lost 4 bases and 4 bases respectively, with 11 bases between them. Germline V gene sequence: CDR1 SGHRS, CDR2 YFSETQ. The CDR3 runs to 14 residues. CDR3 in amino acids: CASSPHGSNEKLFF. The DNA of the CDR3 is TGCGCCAGCAGCCCCCATGGGAGTAATGAAAAACTGTTTTTT.

The J gene is TRBJ1-1, the V gene TRBV28, with D possibly matching TRBD1 (5 bases). This CDR3 contains 16 residues. Per the germline V gene, CDR1 is MDHEN and CDR2 is SYDVKM. V was clipped by 1 base and J by 8 bases, with 20 bases between them. The CDR3 DNA sequence: TGTGCCAGCAGTTTATTCGAACTTTATGGGGGGATGGAAGCTTTCTTT. Protein: CASSLFELYGGMEAFF.

This clonotype was seen only a few times. The chain combines TRBV6-2 or TRBV6-3 with TRBJ2-1, with D tentatively TRBD2 (5 bases). This CDR3 is built from 15 residues. V was cut by 6 bases and J by 7 bases, with 19 bases left in between. Germline CDR1 MNHEY, CDR2 SVGEGT. The CDR3 sequence is CASRAHGSPGNEQFF. CDR3 DNA sequence: TGTGCCAGCAGAGCCCATGGAAGTCCGGGAAATGAGCAGTTCTTC.

This clonotype occurred many times. The V and J genes are TRBV25-1 and TRBJ1-5; D ambiguous. Germline V gene lookup returns CDR1 MGHDK and CDR2 SYGVNS. V lost 4 bases to trimming and J lost 1 base, with 11 bases between them. The CDR3 covers 15 residues. The CDR3 region is CASSGTAGSNQPQHF. DNA of the CDR3: TGTGCCAGCAGTGGAACCGCGGGCAGCAATCAGCCCCAGCATTTT. Full variable domain (rest looked up from reference TRBV25-1 and TRBJ1-5): EADIYQTPRYLVIGTGKKITLECSQTMGHDKMYWYQQDPGMELHLIHYSYGVNSTEKGDLSSESTVSRIRTEHFPLTLESARPSHTSQYLCASSGTAGSNQPQHFGDGTRLSIL.

Ten or more counts support this clonotype. J is TRBJ2-3 and V is TRBV2; 7 positions agree with TRBD2. This CDR3 has 17 residues. Germline CDR1 reads SNHLY; CDR2 reads FYNNEI. Losses at the gene ends were 2 bases for V and 1 base for J; bases not matched to a gene: 9. The CDR3 here is CASSESLGGPGTDTQYF. The CDR3 nucleotides read TGTGCCAGCAGTGAATCGTTGGGAGGGCCTGGCACAGATACGCAGTATTTT.

This clonotype was observed many times. This chain uses TRBV3-1 with TRBJ2-7, with no clear D. This CDR3 comprises 14 residues. Germline-derived CDR1 and CDR2 are LGHDT and YNNKEL (reference sequence). The V end was cut by 1 base, the J end by 3 bases, with 10 bases between. The CDR3 sequence is CASSQVGSRYEQYF. The DNA of the CDR3 is TGTGCCAGCAGCCAAGTAGGAAGTCGCTACGAGCAGTACTTC.

This clonotype has just a few counts. The CDR3: CASSLSGGHQLYNEQFF. CDR3 DNA sequence: TGTGCCAGCAGTCTCTCCGGGGGGCACCAATTGTACAATGAGCAGTTCTTC. The genes are TRBV27 and TRBJ2-1, with a possible D match to TRBD2 (7 bases). The CDR3 totals 17 residues. The germline V gene encodes CDR1 MNHEY and CDR2 SMNVEV (reference sequence). The V and J ends lost 5 bases and 4 bases respectively, with 21 bases between them.

There are many counts of this clonotype. The V gene is TRBV4-3, the J gene TRBJ2-7; 9 bases map to TRBD1. Germline V gene sequence: CDR1 LGHNA, CDR2 YSLEER. This CDR3 has 15 amino acids. Losses at the gene ends were 0 bases for V and 4 bases for J; bases not matched to a gene: 4. The CDR3 DNA follows: TGCGCCAGCAGCCAAGAGGGGGACAGGGCGTACGAGCAGTACTTC. The encoded protein is CASSQEGDRAYEQYF.

This clonotype showed up many times. V gene TRBV5-1 combines with J gene TRBJ2-1; TRBD2 agrees at 13 bases. The CDR3 spans 17 residues. Germline-derived CDR1 and CDR2 are SGHRS and YFSETQ. The J segment lost 7 bases and the V segment lost 4 bases, leaving 11 bases of the junction unmatched. CDR3 protein: CASSARLAGGLGNEQFF. Written as DNA, the CDR3 is TGCGCCAGCAGCGCACGACTAGCGGGAGGTTTGGGGAATGAGCAGTTCTTC.